The 2 T cell receptor beta chains given below trace back to one sample, sequenced in a study of blood T cell repertoires in COVID-19. The protocol was immunoSEQ multiplex PCR, while the TCRdb copy is restricted to in-frame clones and leaves out a portion. Here the sample spans 250,000 or so clones, 75% to 90% being singletons. Sequenced: PBMCs or T cells enriched from blood (not recorded which). The receptors were gathered from a woman aged 25 to 39 with acute COVID-19.

The chain uses TRBV7-3 and TRBJ2-2; the D gene is possibly TRBD2 (5 bases). Germline lookup yields CDR1 SGHTA and CDR2 FQGTGA. CDR3 size: 17 residues. Trimming took 2 bases from V and 0 from J, leaving 13 bases between them. This CDR3 is CASSLFGLGANTGELFF. CDR3 bases: TGTGCCAGCAGCTTATTTGGTCTCGGGGCGAACACCGGGGAGCTGTTTTTT.

The rearrangement joins TRBV13 to TRBJ2-4; a possible D gene is TRBD1 (6 bases). Trimming shortened V by 5 bases and J by 4 bases, and 18 bases separated the two germline ends. CDR3 length equals 16 residues. Germline CDR1 and CDR2: PRHDT and FYEKMQ (reference sequence). The CDR3 loop reads CASSTGDISSKNIQYF. For the CDR3, the DNA is TGTGCCAGCAGCACCGGGGACATCAGCTCTAAAAACATTCAGTACTTC. The variable domain in full, with the rest retrieved from reference TRBV13 and TRBJ2-4, is AAGVIQSPRHLIKEKRETATLKCYPIPRHDTVYWYQQGPGQDPQFLISFYEKMQSDKGSIPDRFSAQQFSDYHSELNMSSLELGDSALYFCASSTGDISSKNIQYFGAGTRLSVL.